This T cell receptor (beta chain) was captured by sequencing in a study of blood T cell repertoires in COVID-19. Study overall: The United States, Italy and Spain were the sources of the acute and convalescent COVID-19 samples. PBMCs, B-cell-depleted T cells, or T cells provided the cDNA or gDNA that made up the material.

This clone was recorded only once. The CDR3 sequence is 14 residues long. Trimming took 3 bases from V and 6 from J; bases not matched to a gene: 4. Germline values: CDR1 MRHNA, CDR2 SNTAGT. Per the study methods: Using reference gene primer amplification, nucleated cell counts were estimated. TCRdb keeps only in-frame clones here, not all; method: immunoSEQ multiplex PCR. V and J calls and clone size are given by that table; D and trimming were obtained from the DNA. The profile shows around 100,000 clones, about 85% of them singletons. The chain joins TRBV6-4 to TRBJ2-2, with TRBD1 matching over 7 bases. Source material: peripheral blood. This TCR came from a woman in her 70s with active or convalescent COVID-19. Here the CDR3 DNA reads TGTGCCAGCAGTGATTCAAGGGGGCCCGGGGAGCTGTTTTTT. It specifies CASSDSRGPGELFF.